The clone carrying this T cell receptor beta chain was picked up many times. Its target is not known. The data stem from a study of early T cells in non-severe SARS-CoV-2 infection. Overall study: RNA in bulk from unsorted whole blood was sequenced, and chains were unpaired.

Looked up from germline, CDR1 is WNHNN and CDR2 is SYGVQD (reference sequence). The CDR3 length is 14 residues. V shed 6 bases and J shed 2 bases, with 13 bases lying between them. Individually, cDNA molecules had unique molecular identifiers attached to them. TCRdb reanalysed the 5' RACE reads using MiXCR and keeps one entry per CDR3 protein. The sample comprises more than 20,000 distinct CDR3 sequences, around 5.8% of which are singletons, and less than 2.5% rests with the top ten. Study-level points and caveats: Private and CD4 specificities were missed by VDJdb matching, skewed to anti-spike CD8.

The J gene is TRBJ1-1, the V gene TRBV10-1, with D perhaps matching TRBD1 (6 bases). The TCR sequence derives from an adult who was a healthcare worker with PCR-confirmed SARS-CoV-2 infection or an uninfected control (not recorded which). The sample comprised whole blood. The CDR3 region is CASSMKQGNTEAFF. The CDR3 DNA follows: TGCGCCAGCAGCATGAAACAGGGAAACACTGAAGCTTTCTTT.